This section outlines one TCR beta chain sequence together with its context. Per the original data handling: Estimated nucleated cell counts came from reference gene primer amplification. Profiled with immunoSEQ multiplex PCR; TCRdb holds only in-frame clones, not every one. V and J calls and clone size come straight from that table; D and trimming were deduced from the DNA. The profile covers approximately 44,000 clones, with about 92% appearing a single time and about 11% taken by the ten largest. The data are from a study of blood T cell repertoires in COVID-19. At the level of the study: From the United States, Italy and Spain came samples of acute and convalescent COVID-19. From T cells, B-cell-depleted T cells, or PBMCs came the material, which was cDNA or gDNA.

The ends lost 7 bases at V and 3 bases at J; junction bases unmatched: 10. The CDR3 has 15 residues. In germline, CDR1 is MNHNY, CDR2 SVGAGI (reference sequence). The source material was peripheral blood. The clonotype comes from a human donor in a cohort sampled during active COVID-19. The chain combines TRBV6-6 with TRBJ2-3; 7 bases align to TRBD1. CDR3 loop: CASNEMDRQTDTQYF. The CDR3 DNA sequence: TGTGCCAGCAACGAAATGGACAGGCAAACAGATACGCAGTATTTT.